This T cell receptor (beta chain) emerged from a study of cytomegalovirus exposure and HLA in healthy donors. Overall study: Among 398 genotyped donors, approximately 80% fell in the Caucasian-associated ancestry cluster.

Study findings and constraints: In an earlier analysis, most TCR beta V segments were productive about 87% or about 30% of the time.

Comments on this clone: No antigen is known for it.

V trimming: 6 bases; J trimming: 4 bases; junction bases outside the gene matches: 10. The CDR3 covers 15 residues. Germline V gives CDR1 MNHEY, CDR2 SVGAGI. The PCR employed 60 Vbeta primers together with 13 Jbeta primers. Profiled with immunoSEQ multiplex PCR; TCRdb holds only in-frame clones, not every one. The table shows roughly 110,000 clones, with about four fifths occurring only once. Participants comprised healthy donors of bone marrow. Although they were nominally healthy when sampled, donors likely had unrecorded immune exposures. Sequencing input: PBMCs. The source of this sequence is a woman aged 18-29 years in good health and CMV-seronegative. The rearrangement joins TRBV6-5 to TRBJ2-7; 9 bases agree with TRBD2. CDR3: CASSMAGGMSYEQYF. The CDR3 region has the DNA TGTGCCAGCAGCATGGCGGGAGGGATGTCTTACGAGCAGTACTTC.